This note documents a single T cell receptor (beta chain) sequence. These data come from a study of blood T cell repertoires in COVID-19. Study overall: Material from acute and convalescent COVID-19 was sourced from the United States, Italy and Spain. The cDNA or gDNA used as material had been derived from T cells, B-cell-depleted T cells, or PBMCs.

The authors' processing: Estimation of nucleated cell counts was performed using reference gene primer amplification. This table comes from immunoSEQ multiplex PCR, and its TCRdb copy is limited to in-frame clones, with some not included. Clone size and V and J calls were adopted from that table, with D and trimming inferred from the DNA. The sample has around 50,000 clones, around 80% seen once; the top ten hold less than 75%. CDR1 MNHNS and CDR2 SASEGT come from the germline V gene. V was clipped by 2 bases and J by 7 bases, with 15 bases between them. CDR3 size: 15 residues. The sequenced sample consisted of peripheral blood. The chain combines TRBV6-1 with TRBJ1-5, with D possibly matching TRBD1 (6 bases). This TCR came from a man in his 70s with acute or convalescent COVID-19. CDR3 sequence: CASSERGTGPQPQHF. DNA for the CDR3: TGTGCCAGCAGTGAAAGGGGGACGGGTCCGCAGCCCCAGCATTTT.